These T cell receptor beta chains were read from a single sample in a study of shared clonotypes between healthy human individuals. The protocol was immunoSEQ multiplex PCR, while the TCRdb copy is restricted to in-frame clones and leaves out a portion. The sample consists of 100,000 or so clones, about 71% of them appearing once. The specimen was memory CD8+ T cells sorted from blood. These receptor sequences come from a young woman in good health. CDR3s include the opening cysteine and the closing phenylalanine or tryptophan. Fields, in order: CDR3 length, V gene, D gene, J gene, CDR3 protein. D genes are given only for firm matches.

17	TRBV6-1	TRBD1	TRBJ2-1	CASSVPMGQGAYNEQFF
13	TRBV10-3	NA	TRBJ2-5	CATSQTDQETQYF
13	TRBV2	TRBD1	TRBJ1-2	CASSDFGTDGYTF
19	TRBV4-2	NA	TRBJ2-1	CASSQDPNRDLSSYNEQFF
13	TRBV27	NA	TRBJ2-7	CASSSSTEYEQYF
21	TRBV12-1	NA	TRBJ2-1	CASSSGRPGLAGDYPYNEQFF
19	TRBV7-6	TRBD1	TRBJ1-5	CASSLAEGTGGYWNQPQHF
13	TRBV5-1	NA	TRBJ1-2	CASSLLMNYGYTF
13	TRBV5-1	NA	TRBJ1-2	CASSNRDDYGYTF
13	TRBV15	NA	TRBJ2-2	CATPGSNTGELFF
19	TRBV4-1	TRBD2	TRBJ2-7	CASSPFFLAGEVKFYEQYF
14	TRBV7-9	NA	TRBJ1-5	CASSLFLGDQPQHF
15	TRBV10-2	NA	TRBJ1-2	CASSGAGGAGYGYTF
16	TRBV7-9	NA	TRBJ1-6	CASSLEVGQQNSPLHF
13	TRBV15	NA	TRBJ2-5	CATRLETKETQYF
14	TRBV7-9	NA	TRBJ2-7	CASSFVQGIYEQYF
11	TRBV10-3	NA	TRBJ2-1	CASRDYNEQFF
13	TRBV28	NA	NA	CASSFSGINEQYF
14	TRBV6-1	NA	TRBJ2-7	CASSEEPRSYEQYF
15	TRBV15	TRBD2	TRBJ2-7	CATSRRTSGIFEQYF
12	TRBV5-4	NA	TRBJ1-4	CASSSPAEKLFF
16	TRBV7-6	TRBD2	TRBJ2-1	CASSLLAGGIYNEQFF
14	TRBV9	NA	TRBJ2-1	CASSVAWGNNEQFF
15	TRBV7-9	TRBD2	TRBJ2-5	CASSFSGTTKETQYF
11	TRBV27	NA	TRBJ2-1	CASLYNYEQFF
20	TRBV28	NA	TRBJ2-5	CASSQYRVWVAEPPRETQYF
14	TRBV9	TRBD1	TRBJ1-1	CASSVGGQETEAFF
17	TRBV25-1	TRBD2	TRBJ2-3	CASSAPDSGRTTDTQYF
16	TRBV5-4	NA	TRBJ1-4	CASSLGGPATNEKLFF
15	TRBV7-9	NA	TRBJ2-1	CASSPLADSYNEQFF
15	TRBV10-3	TRBD2	TRBJ2-7	CASSATSGSSNEQYF
15	TRBV7-7	TRBD1	NA	CASSPHPGQGYEQYF
15	TRBV6-5	NA	TRBJ2-1	CASSYVGPPPNEQFF
15	TRBV5-8	TRBD1	TRBJ1-5	CASSLVGTGSQPQHF
14	TRBV7-2	NA	TRBJ1-3	CASSLQGSGNTIYF
14	TRBV7-8	NA	TRBJ2-7	CASSLAVRGYEQYF
13	TRBV10-3	NA	TRBJ1-1	CAIAGDLNTEAFF